Included here is one T cell receptor beta chain sequence, with context. Its target antigen remains unknown. No per-base quality is available; no much larger clone lies one base away. The method was the immunoSEQ multiplex PCR assay. The authors' analysis ran thus. To diagnose cytomegalovirus status from the catalog of TCR beta chain sequences, a statistical classification framework was built. The table comes from immuneACCESS by way of TCRdb, which keeps in-frame sequences with V and J called. Part of the clones is missing from these tables; in studies checked, under half for an unresolved V gene and the rest for unknown reasons. For V, J and clone size, that table is used; D and trimming come from the DNA. A total of 100,000 to 150,000 clones appear in this sample, around nine tenths of them only once. Jointly, the top ten make up 1.5% to 2.5% of the sample. This entry belongs to a study of cytomegalovirus exposure and HLA in healthy donors (dated by TCRdb to the late 2010s). Context from the whole study: According to a later analysis, one platform produced both the roughly 120 validation repertoires and the approximately 600 repertoires of the first cohort. A separate validation cohort of more than 100 different subjects was used in addition to the roughly 670-subject first cohort. The aim of the study was to test whether cataloging public T cell receptors could identify signatures of past pathogen exposure. High-throughput TCR immunosequencing, statistical association of individual TCRs with disease status, and machine learning were combined to predict cytomegalovirus infection status. Results the study describes overall, beyond this receptor: A later analysis found that TCRs clustered in the first cohort also tended to co-occur in the 95 to 150 validation repertoires, with about 94% of cluster scores above 0. Cytomegalovirus status was reported to be diagnosed by the classifier with high specificity and sensitivity in both the original and validation cohorts. While some public TCRs were present in many individuals, most TCR sequences turned up only very rarely across donors. The validation cohort had no HLA typing available for a later analysis, so co-occurrence within that cohort was assessed over all 120 repertoires. The study gave a list of over 150 TCR beta chains associated with cytomegalovirus. The authors suggested that the approach could potentially be extended to other disease states and immunological phenotypes. In vitro tests confirmed that a few of the cytomegalovirus-associated TCR beta chains recognize cytomegalovirus antigens.

Donors formed part of the validation cohort, which comprised 120 subjects and was distinct from the first cohort of under 850 subjects. From the germline V gene (reference sequence), CDR1 is MNHEY and CDR2 is SMNVEV. A distance of 11 bases separates the germline ends of V and J, which lose 5 bases and 6 bases respectively. Measured from the cysteine to the phenylalanine, the CDR3 is 12 residues long. The read is trimmed to its CDR3 DNA, 36 bases read in frame from base 1. This TCR derives from a woman under 30 in good health and CMV-seronegative. The specimen was PBMCs. The V and J segments used are TRBV27 and TRBJ2-7; the D segment could be TRBD1, given 5 matching bases. This receptor carries the CDR3 CASSTGSREQYF. The bases read TGTGCCAGCAGTACAGGTAGTCGCGAGCAGTACTTC.